This entry features one TCR beta chain sequence. Antigen: not known. This record comes from a study of cytomegalovirus exposure and HLA in healthy donors. Study observations and caveats: An analysis done earlier found most TCR beta V segments productive about 90% or about 30% of the time.

The CDR3 has 14 amino acids. Trimming pared 3 bases from V and 6 bases from J, leaving 14 bases between. In germline, CDR1 is WNHNN, CDR2 SYGVQD (reference sequence). Researchers ran the PCR with 60 Vbeta and 13 Jbeta primers. Assay: immunoSEQ multiplex PCR; the TCRdb copy retains only in-frame clones and omits some. The sample has about 67,000 clones; about 80% are singletons. Sequencing input: PBMCs. The chain combines TRBV10-1 with TRBJ1-1; D is unclear. This TCR was recovered from a man between 60 and 75 years old in good health and CMV-seropositive. The CDR3 loop is CASSDNSMGPEAFF. The CDR3 DNA is TGCGCCAGCAGTGACAACAGCATGGGCCCTGAAGCTTTCTTT.